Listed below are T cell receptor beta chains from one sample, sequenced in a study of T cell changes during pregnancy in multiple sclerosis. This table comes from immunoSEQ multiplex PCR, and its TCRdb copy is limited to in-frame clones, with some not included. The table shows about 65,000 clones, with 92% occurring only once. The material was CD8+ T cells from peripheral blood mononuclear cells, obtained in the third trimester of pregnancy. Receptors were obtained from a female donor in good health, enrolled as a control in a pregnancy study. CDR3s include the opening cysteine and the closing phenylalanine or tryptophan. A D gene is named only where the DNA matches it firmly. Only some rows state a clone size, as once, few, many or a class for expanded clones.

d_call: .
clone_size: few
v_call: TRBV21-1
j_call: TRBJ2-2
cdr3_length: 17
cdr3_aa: CASSKGTSGGNTGELFF
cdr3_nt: TGTGCCAGCAGCAAAGGGACTAGCGGGGGGAACACCGGGGAGCTGTTTTTT

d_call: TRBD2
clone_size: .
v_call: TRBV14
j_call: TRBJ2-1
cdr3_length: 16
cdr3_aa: CASSQELRGVGNEQFF
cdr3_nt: TGTGCCAGCAGCCAAGAATTGCGGGGGGTAGGCAATGAGCAGTTCTTC

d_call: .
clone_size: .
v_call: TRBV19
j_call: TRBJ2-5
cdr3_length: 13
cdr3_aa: CASRPRGQETQYF
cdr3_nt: TGTGCCAGCCGACCCAGGGGACAAGAGACCCAGTACTTC

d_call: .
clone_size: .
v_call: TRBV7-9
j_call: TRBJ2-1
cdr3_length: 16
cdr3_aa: CASSPRDSASFNEQFF
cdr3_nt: TGTGCCAGCAGCCCCCGGGATAGCGCTAGCTTTAATGAGCAGTTCTTC

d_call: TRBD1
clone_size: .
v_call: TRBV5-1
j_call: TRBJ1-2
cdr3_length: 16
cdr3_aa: CASSLTGGQANYGYTF
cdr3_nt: TGCGCCAGCAGCCTCACAGGGGGCCAAGCTAACTATGGCTACACCTTC

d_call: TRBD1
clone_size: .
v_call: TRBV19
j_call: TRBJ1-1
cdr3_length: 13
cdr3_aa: CASTEGAQIEAFF
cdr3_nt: TGTGCCAGTACCGAGGGGGCGCAGATTGAAGCTTTCTTT

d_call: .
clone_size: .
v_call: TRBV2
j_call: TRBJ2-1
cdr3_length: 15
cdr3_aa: CASSGARDGYNEQFF
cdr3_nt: TGTGCCAGCAGTGGGGCCAGGGATGGGTACAATGAGCAGTTCTTC

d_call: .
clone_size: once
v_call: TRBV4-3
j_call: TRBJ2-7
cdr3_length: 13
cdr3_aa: CASSQDAGYEQYF
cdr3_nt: TGCGCCAGCAGCCAAGATGCAGGCTACGAGCAGTACTTC

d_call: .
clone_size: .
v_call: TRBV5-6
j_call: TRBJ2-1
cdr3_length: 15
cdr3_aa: CASSLWREDYNEQFF
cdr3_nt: TGTGCCAGCAGCCTGTGGCGGGAAGACTACAATGAGCAGTTCTTC

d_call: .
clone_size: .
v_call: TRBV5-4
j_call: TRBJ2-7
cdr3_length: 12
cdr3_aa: CASRLESYEQYF
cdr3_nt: TGTGCCAGCAGGCTAGAGTCCTACGAGCAGTACTTC

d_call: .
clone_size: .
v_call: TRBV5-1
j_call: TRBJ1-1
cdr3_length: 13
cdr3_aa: CASSNLRGTEAFF
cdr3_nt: TGCGCCAGCAGCAACCTCCGGGGCACTGAAGCTTTCTTT

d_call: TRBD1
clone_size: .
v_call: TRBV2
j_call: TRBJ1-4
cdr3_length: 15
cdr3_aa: CASSKTGGPYEKLFF
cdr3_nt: TGTGCCAGCAGCAAAACAGGGGGTCCATATGAAAAACTGTTTTTT

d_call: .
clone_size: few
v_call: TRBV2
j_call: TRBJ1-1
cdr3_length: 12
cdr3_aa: CASSGGPTEAFF
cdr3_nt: TGTGCCAGCTCTGGGGGCCCCACTGAAGCTTTCTTT

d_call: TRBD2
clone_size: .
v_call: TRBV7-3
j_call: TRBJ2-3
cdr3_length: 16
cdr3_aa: CASSLMGGGATDTQYF
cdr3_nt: TGTGCCAGCAGCTTAATGGGCGGGGGGGCGACAGATACGCAGTATTTT

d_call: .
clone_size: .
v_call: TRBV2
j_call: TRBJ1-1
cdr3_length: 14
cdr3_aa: CASSDVGEDTEAFF
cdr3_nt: TGTGCCAGCAGTGATGTAGGAGAGGACACTGAAGCTTTCTTT

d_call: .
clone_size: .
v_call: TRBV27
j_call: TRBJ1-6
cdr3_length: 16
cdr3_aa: CASSLGAGPYNSPLHF
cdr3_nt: TGTGCCAGCAGTTTAGGTGCAGGGCCTTATAATTCACCCCTCCACTTT

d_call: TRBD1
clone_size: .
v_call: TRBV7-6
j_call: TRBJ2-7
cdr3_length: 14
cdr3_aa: CASSQGQGVNEQYF
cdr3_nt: TGTGCCAGCAGCCAAGGACAGGGCGTGAACGAGCAGTACTTC

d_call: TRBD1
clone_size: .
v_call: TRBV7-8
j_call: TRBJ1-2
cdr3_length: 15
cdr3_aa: CASSLRQGLNYGYTF
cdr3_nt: TGTGCCAGCAGCTTAAGACAGGGGCTTAACTATGGCTACACCTTC

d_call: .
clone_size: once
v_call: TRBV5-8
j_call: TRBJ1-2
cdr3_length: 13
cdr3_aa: CASSQYQGFGYTF
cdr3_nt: TGTGCCAGCAGCCAATATCAGGGATTCGGCTACACCTTC

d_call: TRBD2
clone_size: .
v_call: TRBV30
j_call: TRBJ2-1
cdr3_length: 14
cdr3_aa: CAWRERGGPDEQFF
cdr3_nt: TGTGCCTGGAGAGAGCGGGGGGGTCCGGATGAGCAGTTCTTC

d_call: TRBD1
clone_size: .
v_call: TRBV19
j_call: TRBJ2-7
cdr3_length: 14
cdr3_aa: CASSPDRDHREQYF
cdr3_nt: TGTGCCAGTAGTCCCGACAGGGATCATCGCGAGCAGTACTTC

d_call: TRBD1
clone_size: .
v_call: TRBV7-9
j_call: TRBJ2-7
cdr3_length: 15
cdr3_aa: CASSRQGLGGYEQYF
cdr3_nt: TGTGCCAGCAGCCGACAGGGGTTGGGTGGGTACGAGCAGTACTTC

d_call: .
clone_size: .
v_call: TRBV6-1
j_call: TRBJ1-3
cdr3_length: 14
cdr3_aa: CASIPEFSGNTIYF
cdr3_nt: TGTGCCAGCATACCCGAGTTCTCTGGAAACACCATATATTTT

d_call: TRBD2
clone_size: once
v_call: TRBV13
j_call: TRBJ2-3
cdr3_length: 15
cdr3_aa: CASSLGGGETDTQYF
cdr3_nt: TGTGCCAGCAGCTTAGGCGGGGGGGAAACAGATACGCAGTATTTT

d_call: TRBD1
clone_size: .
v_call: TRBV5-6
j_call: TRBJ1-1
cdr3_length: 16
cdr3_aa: CASSLRQGGTNTEAFF
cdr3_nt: TGTGCCAGCAGCCTAAGACAGGGGGGAACTAACACTGAAGCTTTCTTT

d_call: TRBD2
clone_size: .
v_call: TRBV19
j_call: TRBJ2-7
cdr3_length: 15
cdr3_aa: CASSIGLAGSYEQYF
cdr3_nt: TGTGCCAGTAGTATAGGACTAGCGGGGTCCTACGAGCAGTACTTC

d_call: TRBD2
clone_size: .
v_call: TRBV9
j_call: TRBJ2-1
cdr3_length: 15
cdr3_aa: CASSVELAGYNEQFF
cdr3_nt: TGTGCCAGCAGCGTAGAACTAGCGGGGTACAATGAGCAGTTCTTC

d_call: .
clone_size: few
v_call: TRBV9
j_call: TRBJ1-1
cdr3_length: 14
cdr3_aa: CASSPRAGNTEAFF
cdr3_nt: TGTGCCAGCAGCCCCCGGGCGGGGAACACTGAAGCTTTCTTT

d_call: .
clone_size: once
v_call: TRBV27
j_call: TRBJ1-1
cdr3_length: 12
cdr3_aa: CASSQGNTEAFF
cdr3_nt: TGTGCCAGCAGTCAGGGGAACACTGAAGCTTTCTTT

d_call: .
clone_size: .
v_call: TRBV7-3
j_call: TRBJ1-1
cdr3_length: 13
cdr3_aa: CASSSGHGAEAFF
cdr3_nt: TGTGCCAGCAGCTCGGGACATGGGGCTGAAGCTTTCTTT

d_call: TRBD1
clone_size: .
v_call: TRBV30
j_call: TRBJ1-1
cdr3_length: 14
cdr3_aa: CAWSPGQGGAEAFF
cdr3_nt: TGTGCCTGGAGCCCGGGACAGGGGGGAGCTGAAGCTTTCTTT

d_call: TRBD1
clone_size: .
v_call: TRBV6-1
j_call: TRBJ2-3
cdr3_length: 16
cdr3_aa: CASSEIGQGGTDTQYF
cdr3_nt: TGTGCCAGCAGTGAGATAGGACAGGGAGGCACAGATACGCAGTATTTT

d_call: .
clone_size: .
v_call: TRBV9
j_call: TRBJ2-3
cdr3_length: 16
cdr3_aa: CASSVGGGKRTDTQYF
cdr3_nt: TGTGCCAGCAGCGTAGGCGGCGGGAAGAGGACAGATACGCAGTATTTT

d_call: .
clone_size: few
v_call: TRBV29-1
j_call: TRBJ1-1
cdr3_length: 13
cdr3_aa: CSVEDSGHTEAFF
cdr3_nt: TGCAGCGTCGAGGACAGTGGGCACACTGAAGCTTTCTTT

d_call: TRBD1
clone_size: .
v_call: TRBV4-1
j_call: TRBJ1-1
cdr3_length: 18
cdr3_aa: CASSQVGVDRGSGTEAFF
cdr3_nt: TGCGCCAGCAGCCAAGTTGGGGTAGACAGGGGGTCGGGGACTGAAGCTTTCTTT

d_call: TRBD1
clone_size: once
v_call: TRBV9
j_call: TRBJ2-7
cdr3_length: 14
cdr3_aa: CASSATGSPYEQYF
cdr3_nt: TGTGCCAGCAGCGCGACAGGGTCCCCCTACGAGCAGTACTTC

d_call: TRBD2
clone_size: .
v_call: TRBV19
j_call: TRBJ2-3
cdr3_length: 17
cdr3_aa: CASSIRRLAQTTDTQYF
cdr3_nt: TGTGCCAGTAGTATCAGACGACTAGCCCAGACCACAGATACGCAGTATTTT

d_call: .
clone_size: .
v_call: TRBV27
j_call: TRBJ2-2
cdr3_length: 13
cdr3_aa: CASSLSRTGELFF
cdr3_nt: TGTGCCAGCAGTTTATCGCGAACCGGGGAGCTGTTTTTT

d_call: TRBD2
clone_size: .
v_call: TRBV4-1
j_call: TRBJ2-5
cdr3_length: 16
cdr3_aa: CASSQEEASGLRTQYF
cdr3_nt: TGCGCCAGCAGCCAAGAAGAGGCTAGCGGGCTACGAACCCAGTACTTC

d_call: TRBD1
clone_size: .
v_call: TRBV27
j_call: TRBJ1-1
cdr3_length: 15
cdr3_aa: CASSPYGQGYSDAFF
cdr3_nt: TGTGCCAGCAGTCCGTACGGACAGGGGTATTCGGACGCTTTCTTT